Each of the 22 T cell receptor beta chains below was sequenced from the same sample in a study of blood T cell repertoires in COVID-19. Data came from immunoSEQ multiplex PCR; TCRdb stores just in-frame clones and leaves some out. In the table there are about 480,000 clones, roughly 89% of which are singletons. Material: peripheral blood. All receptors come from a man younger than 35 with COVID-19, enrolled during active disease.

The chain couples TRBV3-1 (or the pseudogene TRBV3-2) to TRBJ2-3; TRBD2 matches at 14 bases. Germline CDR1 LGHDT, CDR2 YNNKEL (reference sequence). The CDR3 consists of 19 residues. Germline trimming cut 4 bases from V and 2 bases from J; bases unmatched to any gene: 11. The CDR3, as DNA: TGTGCCAGCAGCCCGACCACGCGACTAGCGGGGGGGGACACAGATACGCAGTATTTT. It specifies CASSPTTRLAGGDTDTQYF.

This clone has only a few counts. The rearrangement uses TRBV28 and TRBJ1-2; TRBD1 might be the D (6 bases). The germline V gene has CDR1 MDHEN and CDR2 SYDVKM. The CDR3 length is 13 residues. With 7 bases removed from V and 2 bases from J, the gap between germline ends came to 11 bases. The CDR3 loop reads CASTDRRNYGYTF. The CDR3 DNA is TGTGCCAGCACAGACAGGAGAAACTATGGCTACACCTTC.

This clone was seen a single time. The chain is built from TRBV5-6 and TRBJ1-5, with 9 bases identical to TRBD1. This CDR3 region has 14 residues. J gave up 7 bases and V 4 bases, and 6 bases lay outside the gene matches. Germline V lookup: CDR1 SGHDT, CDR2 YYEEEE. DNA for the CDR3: TGTGCCAGCAGCATCGGAACAGGGGGCCAGCCCCAGCATTTT. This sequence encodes CASSIGTGGQPQHF.

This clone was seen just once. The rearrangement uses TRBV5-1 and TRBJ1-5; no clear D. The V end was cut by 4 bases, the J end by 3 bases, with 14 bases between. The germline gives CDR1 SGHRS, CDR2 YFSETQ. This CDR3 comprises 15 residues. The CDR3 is CASSHEARDNQPQHF. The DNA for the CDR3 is TGCGCCAGCAGCCACGAGGCACGGGACAATCAGCCCCAGCATTTT.

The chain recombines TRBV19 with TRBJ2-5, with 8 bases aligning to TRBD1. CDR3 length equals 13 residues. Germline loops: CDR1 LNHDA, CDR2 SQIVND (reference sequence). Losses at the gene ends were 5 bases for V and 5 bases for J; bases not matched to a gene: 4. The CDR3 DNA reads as TGTGCCAGTAGTGCCAACAGGGGGGAGACCCAGTACTTC. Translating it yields CASSANRGETQYF.

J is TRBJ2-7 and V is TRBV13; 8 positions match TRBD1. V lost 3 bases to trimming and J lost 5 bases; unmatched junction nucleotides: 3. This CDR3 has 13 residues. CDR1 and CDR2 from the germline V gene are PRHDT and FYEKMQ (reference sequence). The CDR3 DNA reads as TGTGCCAGCAGCTTGGACAGGGCCGACGAGCAGTACTTC. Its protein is CASSLDRADEQYF.

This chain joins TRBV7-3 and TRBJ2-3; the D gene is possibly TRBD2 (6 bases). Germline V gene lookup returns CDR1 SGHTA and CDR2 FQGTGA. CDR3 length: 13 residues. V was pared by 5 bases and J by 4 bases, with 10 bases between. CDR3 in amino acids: CASSRGWADTQYF. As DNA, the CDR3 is TGTGCCAGCAGCCGGGGGTGGGCAGATACGCAGTATTTT.

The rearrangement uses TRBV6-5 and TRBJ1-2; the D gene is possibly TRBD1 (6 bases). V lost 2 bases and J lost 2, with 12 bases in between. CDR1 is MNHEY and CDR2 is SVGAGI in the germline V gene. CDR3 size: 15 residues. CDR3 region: CASSYNREWNYGYTF. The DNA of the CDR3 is TGTGCCAGCAGTTACAACAGGGAATGGAACTATGGCTACACCTTC.

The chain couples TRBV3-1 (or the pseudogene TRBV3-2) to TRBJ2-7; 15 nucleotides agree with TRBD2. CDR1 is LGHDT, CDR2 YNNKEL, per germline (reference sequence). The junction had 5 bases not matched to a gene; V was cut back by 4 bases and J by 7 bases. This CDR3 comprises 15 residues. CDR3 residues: CASSPGLAGGSEQYF. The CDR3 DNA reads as TGTGCCAGCAGCCCAGGACTAGCGGGAGGGAGTGAGCAGTACTTC.

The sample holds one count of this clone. The CDR3 DNA sequence: TGTGCCAGCAGCCCAACCCTAGCGGGGGGTAACACCGGGGAGCTGTTTTTT. Amino acids: CASSPTLAGGNTGELFF. V and J are TRBV7-8 and TRBJ2-2; 11 nucleotides agree with TRBD2. The V gene's germline CDR1 is SGHVS and CDR2 FQNEAQ. V lost 5 bases and J lost 2; bases outside the gene matches: 7. This CDR3 is 17 amino acids long.

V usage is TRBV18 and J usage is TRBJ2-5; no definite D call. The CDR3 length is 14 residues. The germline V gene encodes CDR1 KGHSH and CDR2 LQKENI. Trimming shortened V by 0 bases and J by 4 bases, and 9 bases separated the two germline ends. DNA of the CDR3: TGTGCCAGCTCACCACCGGCCGAGCGAGAGACCCAGTACTTC. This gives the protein CASSPPAERETQYF.

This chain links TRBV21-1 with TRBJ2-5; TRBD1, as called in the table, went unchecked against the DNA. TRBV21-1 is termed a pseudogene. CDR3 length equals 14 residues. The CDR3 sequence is CASSKVQVQETQYF. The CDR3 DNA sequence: TGTGCCAGCAGCAAAGTGCAGGTCCAAGAGACCCAGTACTTC.

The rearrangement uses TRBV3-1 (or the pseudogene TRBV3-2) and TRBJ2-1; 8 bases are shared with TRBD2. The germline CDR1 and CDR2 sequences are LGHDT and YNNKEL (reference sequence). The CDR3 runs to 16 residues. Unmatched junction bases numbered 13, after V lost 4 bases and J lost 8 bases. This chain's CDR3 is CASSPSVGGGQDEQFF. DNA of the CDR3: TGTGCCAGCAGCCCCAGTGTGGGCGGGGGGCAGGATGAGCAGTTCTTC.

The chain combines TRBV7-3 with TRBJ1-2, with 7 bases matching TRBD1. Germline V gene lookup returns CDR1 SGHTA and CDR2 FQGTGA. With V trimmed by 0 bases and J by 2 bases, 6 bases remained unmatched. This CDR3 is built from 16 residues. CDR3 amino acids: CASSLTGQTTNYGYTF. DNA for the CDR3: TGTGCCAGCAGCTTAACGGGACAGACCACAAACTATGGCTACACCTTC.

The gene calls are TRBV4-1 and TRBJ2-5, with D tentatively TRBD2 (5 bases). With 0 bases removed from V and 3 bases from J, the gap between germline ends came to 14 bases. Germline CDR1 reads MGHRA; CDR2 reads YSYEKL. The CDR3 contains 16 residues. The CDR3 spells CASSQDGGGLKETQYF. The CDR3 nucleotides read TGCGCCAGCAGCCAAGACGGAGGTGGCCTCAAAGAGACCCAGTACTTC.

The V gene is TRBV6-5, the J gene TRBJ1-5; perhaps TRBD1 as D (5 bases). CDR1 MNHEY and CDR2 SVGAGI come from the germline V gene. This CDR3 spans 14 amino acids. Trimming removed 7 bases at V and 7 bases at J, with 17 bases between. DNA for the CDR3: TGTGCCAGCACCACCGGGAGGGGCCGGCAGCCCCAGCATTTT. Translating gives CASTTGRGRQPQHF.

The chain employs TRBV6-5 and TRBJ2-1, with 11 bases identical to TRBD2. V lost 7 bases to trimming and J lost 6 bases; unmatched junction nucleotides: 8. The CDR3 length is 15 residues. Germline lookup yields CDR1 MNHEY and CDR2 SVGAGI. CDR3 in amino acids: CASTYSGRAFNEQFF. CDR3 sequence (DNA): TGTGCCAGCACGTATAGCGGGAGGGCGTTCAATGAGCAGTTCTTC.

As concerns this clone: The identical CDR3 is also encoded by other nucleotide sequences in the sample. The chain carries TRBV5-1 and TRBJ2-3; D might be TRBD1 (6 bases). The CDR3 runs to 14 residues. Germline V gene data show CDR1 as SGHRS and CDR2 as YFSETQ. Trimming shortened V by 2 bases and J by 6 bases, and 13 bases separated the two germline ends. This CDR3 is CASSLDRFKDTQYF. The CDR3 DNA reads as TGCGCCAGCAGCTTAGACAGGTTTAAGGATACGCAGTATTTT.

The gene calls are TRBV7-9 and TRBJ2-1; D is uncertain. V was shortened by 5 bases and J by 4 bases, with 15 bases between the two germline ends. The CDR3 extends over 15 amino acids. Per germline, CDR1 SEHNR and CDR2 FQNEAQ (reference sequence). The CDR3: CASSPREAPYNEQFF. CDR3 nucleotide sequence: TGTGCCAGCAGCCCCCGCGAAGCCCCTTACAATGAGCAGTTCTTC.

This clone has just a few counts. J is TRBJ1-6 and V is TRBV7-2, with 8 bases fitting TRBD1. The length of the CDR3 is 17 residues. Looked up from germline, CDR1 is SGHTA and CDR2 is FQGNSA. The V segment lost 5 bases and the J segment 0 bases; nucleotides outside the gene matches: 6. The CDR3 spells CASSRRQGSSYNSPLHF. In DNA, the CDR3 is TGTGCCAGCAGCAGACGACAGGGGAGCTCCTATAATTCACCCCTCCACTTT.

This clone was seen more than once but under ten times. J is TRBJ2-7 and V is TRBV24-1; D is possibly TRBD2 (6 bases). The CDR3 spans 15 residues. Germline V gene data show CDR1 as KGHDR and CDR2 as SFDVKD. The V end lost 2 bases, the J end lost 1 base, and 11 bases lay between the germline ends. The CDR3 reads CATSDSARESYEQYF. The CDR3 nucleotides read TGTGCCACCAGTGATTCCGCTCGGGAGTCCTACGAGCAGTACTTC.

CDR3 protein: CASSVQGPPNTEAFF. The CDR3 DNA reads TGTGCCAGCAGCGTACAGGGGCCCCCGAACACTGAAGCTTTCTTT. The chain is built from TRBV3-1 (or the pseudogene TRBV3-2) and TRBJ1-1; 7 bases fit TRBD1. This CDR3 is 15 amino acids long. CDR1 is LGHDT, CDR2 YNNKEL, per germline (reference sequence). The junction had 7 bases not matched to a gene; V was cut back by 5 bases and J by 1 base.